The 19 T cell receptor beta chains listed next were all sequenced from one sample in a study of blood T cells in healthy people across ages. It was with a sample-barcoded 5' primer and a J-beta primer mix that a second PCR of roughly 6 to 12 cycles was run. Each CDR3 protein gets one entry after TCRdb re-called the 5' RACE reads with MiXCR. In the table there are 780,000 or so distinct CDR3 sequences, more than 20% of which are singletons. These same records also appear under a second study, on T cells of mothers and their children.

Sequencing was done on a sample of blood. These receptors were taken from a boy younger than 18 in good health.

The chain has TRBV27 and TRBJ2-6; a weak D match, TRBD1 (5 bases). CDR1 is MNHEY, CDR2 SMNVEV, per germline (reference sequence). V was clipped by 10 bases and J by 0 bases, with 13 bases between them. This CDR3 region has 15 residues. The CDR3 spells CATMSGNSGANVLTF. CDR3 nucleotide sequence: TGTGCCACCATGTCAGGGAACTCTGGGGCCAACGTCCTGACTTTC.

In its sample, this clonotype was seen a few times. At one end the junction does not follow the germline gene, possibly because of a read error. The rearrangement uses TRBV9 and TRBJ1-1; 8 bases map to TRBD1. This CDR3 spans 13 amino acids. Germline V gene data show CDR1 as SGDLS and CDR2 as YYNGEE. The CDR3 is CASSRQGFTEAFF. The CDR3 DNA is TGCGCCAGCAGCCGACAGGGGTTCACTGAAGCTTTCTTT.

The chain uses TRBV5-5 and TRBJ1-4; D gene ambiguous. CDR1 and CDR2 (germline): SGHKS, YYEKEE (reference sequence). Trimming left V 4 bases short and J 3 bases short, with 13 bases between. This CDR3 has 15 amino acids. The CDR3 sequence: CASSPEGMSNEKLFF. The DNA of the CDR3 is TGTGCCAGCAGCCCGGAGGGCATGTCTAATGAAAAACTGTTTTTT. The complete variable domain, with remaining parts taken from reference TRBV5-5 and TRBJ1-4, reads DAGVTQSPTHLIKTRGQQVTLRCSPISGHKSVSWYQQVLGQGPQFIFQYYEKEERGRGNFPDRFSARQFPNYSSELNVNALLLGDSALYLCASSPEGMSNEKLFFGSGTQLSVL.

Note on this clonotype: One end of the junction does not line up with germline, which may come from a read error. The gene calls are TRBV7-2 and TRBJ2-7; the D gene is possibly TRBD1 (6 bases). In germline, CDR1 is SGHTA, CDR2 FQGNSA. The CDR3 totals 14 residues. The CDR3 loop reads CASSFVQGPYERYF. The CDR3 DNA is TGTGCCAGCAGCTTCGTTCAGGGGCCCTACGAGCGGTACTTC. Combining the CDR3 with reference TRBV7-2 and TRBJ2-7 gives the whole variable domain GAGVSQSPSNKVTEKGKDVELRCDPISGHTALYWYRQSLGQGLEFLIYFQGNSAPDKSGLPSDRFSAERTGGSVSTLTIQRTQQEDSAVYLCASSFVQGPYERYFGPGTRLTVT.

This clonotype was detected only a few times. The chain recombines TRBV6-1 with TRBJ1-5, with a weak D call TRBD1 (5 bases). Germline V gene data show CDR1 as MNHNS and CDR2 as SASEGT. This CDR3 comprises 15 residues. Trimming cost V 1 base and J 6 bases, with 13 bases left between them. This chain's CDR3 is CASSEDQGGSQPQHF. In nucleotides, the CDR3 is TGTGCCAGCAGTGAAGACCAGGGAGGGAGTCAGCCCCAGCATTTT.

This clonotype was seen a few times. The chain uses TRBV27 and TRBJ2-3, with TRBD2 matching 14 bases. The CDR3 is 16 amino acids. The J segment lost 5 bases and the V segment lost 4 bases, leaving 5 bases of the junction unmatched. CDR1 MNHEY and CDR2 SMNVEV come from the germline V gene (reference sequence). The CDR3 coding sequence is TGTGCCAGCAGTTACAAGACTAGCGGGGGGGTAGATACGCAGTATTTT. Translating it yields CASSYKTSGGVDTQYF.

This clonotype was seen ten or more times. The rearrangement links TRBV20-1 to TRBJ2-5; 10 bases are shared with TRBD2. The J call is doubtful: the DNA matches TRBJ2-7 better. The CDR3 spans 15 residues. Germline lookup yields CDR1 DFQATT and CDR2 SNEGSKA (reference sequence). The CDR3 loop reads CSARGLAGDSYEQYF. In nucleotides, the CDR3 is TGCAGTGCTAGAGGGCTAGCGGGAGACTCCTACGAGCAGTACTTC.

The genes are TRBV27 and TRBJ2-5; a weak D match, TRBD1 (6 bases). This CDR3 is built from 16 residues. Per the germline V gene, CDR1 is MNHEY and CDR2 is SMNVEV (reference sequence). The V end lost 3 bases, the J end lost 2 bases, and 16 bases lay between the germline ends. The CDR3 DNA sequence: TGTGCCAGCAGTTTGCAGAGTGGACAGCCTCAAGAGACCCAGTACTTC. Amino acid sequence: CASSLQSGQPQETQYF.

This clonotype has only a few counts. The chain combines TRBV27 with TRBJ2-7, with D unresolved. Matching the DNA end better, TRBJ2-1 makes the J call doubtful. CDR3 length: 14 amino acids. Germline-derived CDR1 and CDR2 are MNHEY and SMNVEV (reference sequence). The CDR3 DNA sequence: TGTGCCAGCAGTTTAGAGTTTTGGAACAATGAGCAGTTCTTC. It codes for CASSLEFWNNEQFF.

This clonotype was detected only a few times. V is TRBV7-2 and J is TRBJ1-6, with 11 bases aligning to TRBD1. CDR1 and CDR2 from the germline V gene are SGHTA and FQGNSA. The CDR3 runs to 14 residues. The trim removed 5 bases at V and 13 bases at J, leaving 7 bases unmatched. The CDR3 loop is CASSARDRGFPLHF. As DNA, the CDR3 is TGTGCCAGCAGCGCCCGGGACAGGGGGTTCCCCCTCCACTTT.

The gene calls are TRBV20-1 and TRBJ1-3; maybe TRBD1 (5 bases). The CDR3 has 13 amino acids. Germline-derived CDR1 and CDR2 are DFQATT and SNEGSKA (reference sequence). V dropped 4 bases and J dropped 1 base, with 8 bases sitting between them. The CDR3, as DNA: TGCAGTGCTACGGGGGAATCTGGAAACACCATATATTTT. The encoded protein is CSATGESGNTIYF.

This sequence joins TRBV27 and TRBJ2-1, with 8 bases identical to TRBD2. V was pared by 5 bases and J by 4 bases, with 7 bases of the junction left unmatched. Germline V gene data show CDR1 as MNHEY and CDR2 as SMNVEV (reference sequence). CDR3 size: 15 residues. CDR3 protein: CASSPRASGYNEQFF. In DNA, the CDR3 is TGTGCCAGCAGTCCCCGGGCTAGCGGGTACAATGAGCAGTTCTTC.

CDR3 sequence (DNA): TGTGCCAGCAGCTCCGGACCCCCCAATGAGCAGTTCTTC. Translating it yields CASSSGPPNEQFF. V and J are TRBV7-6 and TRBJ2-5; D is ambiguous. The closer fit of TRBJ2-1 to the DNA end suggests the J call may be wrong. CDR1 SGHVS and CDR2 FNYEAQ come from the germline V gene. There are 13 residues in the CDR3.

This clonotype was observed a few times. The chain links TRBV5-1 to TRBJ2-5; 12 bases are shared with TRBD2. The germline V gene encodes CDR1 SGHRS and CDR2 YFSETQ. The length of the CDR3 is 15 residues. J lost 4 bases, V lost 7 bases, and 8 bases had no gene match. CDR3: CASGRLAGDGETQYF. CDR3 nucleotide sequence: TGCGCCAGCGGGAGACTAGCGGGAGACGGAGAGACCCAGTACTTC.

This rearrangement joins TRBV18 to TRBJ2-5; possible D gene TRBD2, 5 bases. The end of the DNA fits TRBJ2-7 better, so the J call may be wrong. The CDR3 totals 14 residues. CDR1 is KGHSH, CDR2 LQKENI, per germline. The DNA of the CDR3 is TGTGCCAGCTCACGGGGAGTAAGCTCCTACGAGCAGTACTTC. Amino acid sequence: CASSRGVSSYEQYF.

This rearrangement joins TRBV7-2 to TRBJ2-2, with D unresolved. The V end lost 5 bases, the J end lost 0 bases, and 10 bases lay between the germline ends. The CDR3 has 15 amino acids. Germline V CDR1 and CDR2: SGHTA, FQGNSA. CDR3 DNA: TGTGCCAGCAGCCCGGCAAGCGCGAACACCGGGGAGCTGTTTTTT. It is translated as CASSPASANTGELFF.

The sample holds a few counts of this clonotype. The genes are TRBV28 and TRBJ2-7, with TRBD2 matching 7 bases. V shed 5 bases and J 7 bases; nucleotides not matched to a gene: 11. CDR1 and CDR2 (germline): MDHEN, SYDVKM. CDR3 size: 14 residues. The CDR3 DNA reads as TGTGCCAGCAGTATAAGTGCCCTTAGCGGGGAGCAGTACTTC. Encoded protein: CASSISALSGEQYF.

In its sample, this clonotype was seen a few times. The V gene is TRBV9, the J gene TRBJ2-1; 9 positions match TRBD2. The J segment lost 15 bases and the V segment lost 0 bases, leaving 4 bases of the junction unmatched. Germline values: CDR1 SGDLS, CDR2 YYNGEE. The CDR3 is 12 residues long. CDR3: CASSVDAGGPFF. In DNA form, the CDR3 reads TGTGCCAGCAGCGTAGATGCGGGAGGGCCGTTCTTC.

This clonotype has just a few counts. The chain couples TRBV19 to TRBJ1-1, with a tentative D call TRBD1 (5 bases). The CDR3 totals 12 residues. The germline gives CDR1 LNHDA, CDR2 SQIVND (reference sequence). The V end lost 7 bases, the J end lost 4 bases, and 10 bases lay between the germline ends. The CDR3 coding sequence is TGTGCCAGTACCACCGGGGGCACTGAAGCTTTCTTT. Translating gives CASTTGGTEAFF.